This TCR beta chain originates from a study of T cell responses to AZD1222 COVID-19 vaccine. For the study at large: Pooled together were second doses at about 4 or about 12 weeks. Notes on the study in general: Spike-specific TCR depth and breadth grew after two AZD1222 doses.

In germline, CDR1 is SGHRS, CDR2 YFSETQ. V trimming: 3 bases; J trimming: 8 bases; junction bases outside the gene matches: 10. The CDR3 is 15 amino acids. This clone was recorded once. Its antigen remains unknown. Libraries were prepared by immunoSEQ multiplex PCR; TCRdb keeps only in-frame clonotypes and omits some of them. The data show 75,000 to 90,000 clones, with 86% seen just once and about 8.7% held by the top ten. The source material was peripheral blood, sampled on day 0 of AZD1222 vaccination. The receptor comes from an adult in good health. The rearrangement joins TRBV5-1 to TRBJ1-2; 10 bases map to TRBD1. CDR3 in amino acids: CASSSLPGTGDGYTF. The CDR3 DNA reads as TGCGCCAGCAGCTCCCTCCCCGGGACAGGGGACGGCTACACCTTC.